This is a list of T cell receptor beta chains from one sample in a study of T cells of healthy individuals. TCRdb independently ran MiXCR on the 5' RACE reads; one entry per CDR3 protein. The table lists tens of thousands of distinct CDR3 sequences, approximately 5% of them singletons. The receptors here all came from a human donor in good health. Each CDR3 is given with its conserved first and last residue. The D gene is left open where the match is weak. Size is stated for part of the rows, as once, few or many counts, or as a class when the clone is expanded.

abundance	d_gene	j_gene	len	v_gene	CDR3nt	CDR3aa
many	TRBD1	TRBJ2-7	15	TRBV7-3	TGTGCCAGCAGCGCACGGACAGGGGTGAAGAGCGAGCAGTACTTC	CASSARTGVKSEQYF
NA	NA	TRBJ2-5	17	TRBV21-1	TGTGCCAGCAGCAGGCCGACTAGCGGGAGGGGACAAGAGACCCAGTACTTC	CASSRPTSGRGQETQYF
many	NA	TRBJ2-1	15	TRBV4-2	TGTGCCAGCAGCCAAGAATCCCTCGCCCACAATGAGCAGTTCTTC	CASSQESLAHNEQFF
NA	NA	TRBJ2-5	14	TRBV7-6	TGTGCCAGCAGCTTATCGGGGTCAAGAGAGACCCAGTACTTC	CASSLSGSRETQYF
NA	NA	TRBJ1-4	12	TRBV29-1	TGCAGCGTTAGAACAGGAGGGGAAAAACTGTTTTTT	CSVRTGGEKLFF
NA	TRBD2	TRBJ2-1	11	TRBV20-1	TGCAGTGCCACTCCGGAGGGACTACAGTTCTTC	CSATPEGLQFF
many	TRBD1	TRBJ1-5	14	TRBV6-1	TGTGCCAGCAGTCCGGGGACAGGGAATCAGCCCCAGCATTTT	CASSPGTGNQPQHF
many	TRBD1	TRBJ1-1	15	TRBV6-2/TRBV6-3	TGTGCCAGCAGAACAGGGGGCCCCATGAACACTGAAGCTTTCTTT	CASRTGGPMNTEAFF
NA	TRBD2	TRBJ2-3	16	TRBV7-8	TGTGCCAGCAGCTTAGCGGGACTAGCGGGTGGGGATACGCAGTATTTT	CASSLAGLAGGDTQYF
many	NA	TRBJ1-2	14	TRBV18	TGTGCCAGCTCACCAGGGCAGGGTGATAGTGGCTACACCTTC	CASSPGQGDSGYTF
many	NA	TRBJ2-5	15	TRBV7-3	TGTGCCAGCAGCGAAGGGCCCGGGGGTCAAAAGACCCAGTACTTC	CASSEGPGGQKTQYF
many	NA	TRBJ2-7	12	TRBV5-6	TGTGCCAGCAGCTTCTCCAGATACGAGCAGTACTTC	CASSFSRYEQYF
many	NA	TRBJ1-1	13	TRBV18	TGTGCCAGCTCACCAGGTGGGAACACTGAAGCTTTCTTT	CASSPGGNTEAFF
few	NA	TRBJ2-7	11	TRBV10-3	TGTGCCATCAAAGAGCAATACGAGCAGTACTTC	CAIKEQYEQYF
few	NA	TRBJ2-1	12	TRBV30	TGTGCCTGGAGCTTAGCGGTCGGTAAGCAGTTCTTC	CAWSLAVGKQFF
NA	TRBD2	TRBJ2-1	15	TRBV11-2	TGTGCCAGCAGCTTAAAGGGCGCGGGAGGAAATGAGCAGTTCTTC	CASSLKGAGGNEQFF
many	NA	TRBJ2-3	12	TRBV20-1	TGCAGTGCTAGAGGTCGTGCAGATACGCAGTATTTT	CSARGRADTQYF
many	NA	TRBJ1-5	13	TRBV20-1	TGCAGTGCAGAGGGGGTCGCCAATCAGCCCCAGCATTTT	CSAEGVANQPQHF
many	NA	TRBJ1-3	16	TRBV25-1	TGTGCCAGCAGTGAATTACGGGTCCCCAAGGGAAACACCATATATTTT	CASSELRVPKGNTIYF
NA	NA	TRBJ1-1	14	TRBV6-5	TGTGCCAGCAGTCCCGGGAGGTCGGACACTGAAGCTTTCTTT	CASSPGRSDTEAFF
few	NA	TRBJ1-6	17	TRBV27	TGTGCCAGCAGTTTGTCCCTCAGGAGTCGGTATAATTCACCCCTCCACTTT	CASSLSLRSRYNSPLHF
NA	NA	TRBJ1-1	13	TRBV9	TGTGCCAGCAGCGGGGGACAAGACACTGAAGCTTTCTTT	CASSGGQDTEAFF
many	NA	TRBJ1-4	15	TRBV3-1	TGTGCCAGCAGCCAAGATAGTCCAGGGCGGGAAAAACTGTTTTTT	CASSQDSPGREKLFF
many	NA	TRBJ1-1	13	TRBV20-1	TGCAGTGCTAGAAGGGGCACGATCGCTGAAGCTTTCTTT	CSARRGTIAEAFF
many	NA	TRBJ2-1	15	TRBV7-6	TGTGCCAGCAGCTTGCCAGCGGAGAACGGAAAAGAGCAGTTCTTC	CASSLPAENGKEQFF
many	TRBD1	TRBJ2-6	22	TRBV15	TGTGCCACCAGCAGAGATCTAGCTTCCGGGACAGGGGTACTGGCTGGGGCCAACGTCCTGACTTTC	CATSRDLASGTGVLAGANVLTF
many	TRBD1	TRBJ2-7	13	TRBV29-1	TGCAGCGTTACACAAGGGGGCGCGGGCGAGCAGTACTTC	CSVTQGGAGEQYF
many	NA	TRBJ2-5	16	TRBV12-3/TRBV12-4	TGTGCCAGCAGTTTTGGTCTTTCCCCGACCCAAGAGACCCAGTACTTC	CASSFGLSPTQETQYF